This T cell receptor beta chain derives from a study of regulatory T cells in long-lasting Graves disease. This clonotype was picked up many times. Libraries of TCR beta came from iRepertoire HTBI primers plus Arm-PCR of CDR3 regions. TCRdb analysed the multiplex PCR reads with MiXCR anew, one entry per CDR3 protein. There are 350,000 to 450,000 distinct CDR3 sequences in the sample; around 21% occur only once, and about 20% lies in the top ten. The J segment lost 4 bases and the V segment lost 6 bases, leaving 14 bases of the junction unmatched. Germline-derived CDR1 and CDR2 are DFQATT and SNEGSKA (reference sequence). The CDR3 runs to 15 residues. Time point specified: persistent/refractory GD, antithyroid drugs over 5 years with positive TRAb. Making the TCR library involved RNA that had been extracted from PBMCs. A peripheral blood sample, roughly 8.7 milliliters in volume, was drawn into EDTA tubes.

The TCR was taken from a female donor with Graves disease. The source was peripheral blood mononuclear cells (PBMCs), collected when the disease was refractory, from a patient treated with antithyroid drugs. The chain recombines TRBV20-1 with TRBJ2-7; 8 bases agree with TRBD1. CDR3 DNA sequence: TGCAGTGCGGGCCCGGCGGACAGGGACAAATACGAGCAGTACTTC. Its protein is CSAGPADRDKYEQYF.